These 21 T cell receptor beta chains share one sample of origin, sequenced in a study of blood T cells in healthy people across ages. Sample-barcoded 5' priming and a J-beta primer mix drove a second PCR of 7 to 11 cycles. TCRdb re-called the 5' RACE reads with MiXCR, one entry per CDR3 protein. The data contain about 1.8 million distinct CDR3 sequences, roughly 50% of them singletons. Sequencing was done on a sample of blood. The source is a woman in her 40s in good health.

The chain couples TRBV18 to TRBJ2-3; D not resolved. Germline V gene lookup returns CDR1 KGHSH and CDR2 LQKENI. The CDR3 length is 14 residues. Trimming removed 4 bases from V and 6 bases from J, with 14 bases in between. As DNA, the CDR3 is TGTGCCAGCTCACGGGCTGTGGCTTCCGATACGCAGTATTTT. Amino acids: CASSRAVASDTQYF.

Turning to this clonotype: This sequence may be a read error, since a much larger clone differs from it by one base. This chain links TRBV7-9 with TRBJ2-5, with TRBD1 identical over 10 bases. Unmatched junction bases numbered 16, after V lost 7 bases and J lost 11 bases. CDR1 SEHNR and CDR2 FQNEAQ come from the germline V gene (reference sequence). The CDR3 runs to 15 residues. CDR3 sequence (DNA): TGTGCCAGCACCCGGGACAGGGGTATAGGGAGTGAGCAGTACTTC. Translated: CASTRDRGIGSEQYF. The complete variable domain, with remaining parts taken from reference TRBV7-9 and TRBJ2-5, reads DTGVSQNPRHKITKRGQNVTFRCDPISEHNRLYWYRQTLGQGPEFLTYFQNEAQLEKSRLLSDRFSAERPKGSFSTLEIQRTEQGDSAMYLCASTRDRGIGSEQYFGPGTRLLVL.

V is TRBV12-3 or TRBV12-4 and J is TRBJ2-3; D is perhaps TRBD1 (5 bases). This CDR3 has 12 amino acids. The V end lost 11 bases, the J end lost 6 bases, and 15 bases lay between the germline ends. The CDR3 bases are TGTGCCTCCAACCAGGGTGGGGATACGCAGTATTTT. Translated: CASNQGGDTQYF.

The genes are TRBV5-1 and TRBJ2-5; 8 bases map to TRBD1. V trimming: 3 bases; J trimming: 11 bases; junction bases outside the gene matches: 12. From germline, CDR1 is SGHRS and CDR2 YFSETQ. The length of the CDR3 is 14 residues. The CDR3: CASSSGQVDNEQYF. CDR3 nucleotides: TGCGCCAGCAGCTCGGGACAGGTTGACAATGAGCAGTACTTC.

V and J are TRBV9 and TRBJ2-5; D possibly matches TRBD1 or TRBD2 (5 bases each). Deletions cut 6 bases from V and 2 bases from J, with 14 bases between. Germline V gene data show CDR1 as SGDLS and CDR2 as YYNGEE. CDR3 size: 14 residues. CDR3 DNA: TGTGCCAGCACTGCCGGGACCGCACAAGAGACCCAGTACTTC. Its translation: CASTAGTAQETQYF.

The gene calls are TRBV25-1 and TRBJ2-7; the D is unclear. This CDR3 comprises 11 residues. V dropped 6 bases and J dropped 4 bases, with 7 bases sitting between them. Germline V gives CDR1 MGHDK, CDR2 SYGVNS. The DNA of the CDR3 is TGTGCCAGCAGGTTAGGTTACGAGCAGTACTTC. It yields the protein CASRLGYEQYF.

The rearrangement links TRBV14 to TRBJ1-2; D is uncertain. The CDR3 length is 13 residues. The germline CDR1 and CDR2 sequences are SGHDN and FVKESK. V lost 1 base and J 3 bases, leaving 6 bases between the germline ends. The CDR3 here is CASSQAPDYGYTF. Written as DNA, the CDR3 is TGTGCCAGCAGCCAAGCGCCAGACTATGGCTACACCTTC.

This clonotype is a singleton in its sample. The chain combines TRBV3-1 with TRBJ1-1; TRBD1 is a possible D gene (6 bases). Trimming pared 0 bases from V and 1 base from J, leaving 21 bases between. CDR3 length equals 19 residues. The germline gives CDR1 LGHDT, CDR2 YNNKEL (reference sequence). DNA for the CDR3: TGTGCCAGCAGCCAAGAAGCCCTCGCGGGGGGCTTAGGGAACACTGAAGCTTTCTTT. Its translation is CASSQEALAGGLGNTEAFF.

V and J are TRBV10-2 and TRBJ2-3; D is unresolved. CDR3 size: 14 residues. Trimming left V 7 bases short and J 4 bases short, with 15 bases between. Germline V CDR1 and CDR2: WSHSY, SAAADI. The CDR3, as DNA: TGCGCCAGCACCGTCGGTAGCACCGCAGATACGCAGTATTTT. The encoded protein is CASTVGSTADTQYF.

This clonotype was found a few times. V and J are TRBV9 and TRBJ2-3; 11 nucleotides align to TRBD2. The ends lost 5 bases at V and 14 bases at J; junction bases unmatched: 7. Germline assignment: CDR1 SGDLS and CDR2 YYNGEE. CDR3 length: 12 amino acids. CDR3: CASSLTSGARYF. The CDR3 DNA follows: TGTGCCAGCAGTTTGACTAGCGGGGCCAGGTATTTT.

This CDR3 is CASSLFQGIDGYTF. The CDR3 DNA sequence: TGTGCCAGCAGCTTATTTCAGGGGATAGATGGCTACACCTTC. The V call is TRBV7-2, the J call TRBJ1-2; tentatively, D is TRBD1 (6 bases). The CDR3 length is 14 residues. CDR1 is SGHTA and CDR2 is FQGNSA in the germline V gene. V lost 2 bases to trimming and J lost 6 bases, with 13 bases between them.

The chain couples TRBV27 to TRBJ1-1; no firm D call. CDR3 length: 13 amino acids. The V gene lost 4 bases and the J gene lost 3 bases, with 9 bases spanning the gap. CDR1 is MNHEY and CDR2 is SMNVEV in the germline V gene (reference sequence). The DNA of the CDR3 is TGTGCCAGCAGTTCGCTCGGAGACACTGAAGCTTTCTTT. Translating gives CASSSLGDTEAFF.

This clonotype was detected once. The chain links TRBV19 to TRBJ2-6, with D tentatively TRBD2 (6 bases). CDR1 and CDR2 (germline): LNHDA, SQIVND (reference sequence). The CDR3 is made up of 18 amino acids. The V gene lost 6 bases and the J gene lost 1 base, with 19 bases spanning the gap. The CDR3 coding sequence is TGTGCCAGTAGCCCCGGGGGATCACCTCCGTCTGGGGCCAACGTCCTGACTTTC. Protein sequence: CASSPGGSPPSGANVLTF.

DNA of the CDR3: TGTGCCAGCAGAGCCAGCGAGCAGTTCTTC. This sequence encodes CASRASEQFF. This chain uses TRBV2 with TRBJ2-1; D uncertain. CDR1 and CDR2 from the germline V gene are SNHLY and FYNNEI. Deletions cut 6 bases from V and 10 bases from J, with 7 bases between. CDR3 size: 10 residues.

This clonotype was recorded only once. This chain connects TRBV20-1 to TRBJ2-3; 9 nucleotides line up with TRBD2. CDR3 length equals 15 residues. Trimming cost V 3 bases and J 1 base; bases outside gene matches: 5. From germline, CDR1 is DFQATT and CDR2 SNEGSKA (reference sequence). The CDR3 spells CSASKRGERTDTQYF. CDR3 sequence (DNA): TGCAGTGCTAGTAAGCGGGGGGAACGCACAGATACGCAGTATTTT.

CDR3 sequence (DNA): TGTGCCAGCAGCCAAGGTGGTCCGGGACAGAGAAACTATGGCTACACCTTC. Translating gives CASSQGGPGQRNYGYTF. The chain carries TRBV4-2 and TRBJ1-2, with TRBD1 matching over 7 bases. Germline V lookup: CDR1 LGHNA, CDR2 YNFKEQ. This CDR3 is 17 amino acids long. J lost 2 bases, V lost 1 base, and 10 bases had no gene match.

This chain links TRBV3-1 with TRBJ2-5; TRBD1 is a possible D gene (6 bases). The CDR3 spans 15 residues. The germline gives CDR1 LGHDT, CDR2 YNNKEL (reference sequence). The V and J ends lost 8 bases and 0 bases respectively, with 16 bases between them. For the CDR3, the DNA is TGTGCCAGCGGGGGCCCTTCCGGCAACCAAGAGACCCAGTACTTC. Amino acids: CASGGPSGNQETQYF.

The genes are TRBV20-1 and TRBJ2-1; 7 nucleotides line up with TRBD1. The CDR3 totals 15 residues. V trimming: 0 bases; J trimming: 9 bases; junction bases outside the gene matches: 11. Germline CDR1 is DFQATT and CDR2 is SNEGSKA (reference sequence). CDR3 sequence (DNA): TGCAGTGCTAGAGATAGGGTGACAGGGACAAGTGAGCAGTTCTTC. Its protein product is CSARDRVTGTSEQFF.

This clonotype was seen more than once but under ten times. The CDR3 DNA follows: TGTGCCAGCAGCCCAACCCTCACGCGGGGTAGCACAGATACGCAGTATTTT. Translated: CASSPTLTRGSTDTQYF. The chain has TRBV7-9 and TRBJ2-3, with D maybe TRBD2 (6 bases). The germline gives CDR1 SEHNR, CDR2 FQNEAQ (reference sequence). This CDR3 has 17 amino acids. Trimming pared 5 bases from V and 0 bases from J, leaving 18 bases between.

The V and J genes are TRBV5-5 and TRBJ2-3; 8 nucleotides align to TRBD1. V was clipped by 4 bases and J by 3 bases; unmatched bases: 4. The CDR3 spans 14 residues. Looked up from germline, CDR1 is SGHKS and CDR2 is YYEKEE (reference sequence). The CDR3 sequence is CASSRTGKTDTQYF. The CDR3 nucleotides read TGTGCCAGCAGCAGGACAGGGAAGACAGATACGCAGTATTTT.

This chain connects TRBV25-1 to TRBJ2-6; D call uncertain. The CDR3 loop spans 15 amino acids. The germline gives CDR1 MGHDK, CDR2 SYGVNS. V was pared by 4 bases and J by 3 bases, with 10 bases between. The CDR3 is CASSGEGFGANVLTF. CDR3 nucleotides: TGTGCCAGCAGTGGAGAAGGTTTTGGGGCCAACGTCCTGACTTTC.